This TCR beta chain emerged from a study of technical replicates of blood from a handful of donors. This CDR3 is built from 16 residues. Measured with immunoSEQ multiplex PCR; TCRdb has only the in-frame clones, and not every one. Of around 73,000 clones in the sample, 90% were seen once. The sequencing input was PBMCs. The sequence came from a human donor in good health. Some clones in this sample may be carry-over from other donors' samples. V and J are TRBV21-1 and TRBJ2-1; TRBD2 is the table's D call and was not checked against the DNA. TRBV21-1 is a pseudogene. The CDR3 region has the DNA TGTGCCAGCAGCAAAAGCCCGGGGGGGCCGTGGAATGAGCAGTTCTTC. The encoded protein is CASSKSPGGPWNEQFF.